This passage covers 28 T cell receptor beta chains from one sample sequenced in a study of blood T cell repertoires in COVID-19. Only in-frame clones appear in the TCRdb table, and some are missing; sequencing was by immunoSEQ multiplex PCR. The sample includes about 53,000 clones, approximately 84% seen only once; the top ten take around 14%. Source material: peripheral blood. The receptors stem from a human donor in a cohort sampled during active COVID-19.

This clone has only a few counts. The chain couples TRBV6-5 to TRBJ1-1; a possible D gene is TRBD1 (6 bases). The CDR3 has 15 amino acids. CDR1 and CDR2 from the germline V gene are MNHEY and SVGAGI. The ends were cut back, 2 bases at V and 1 base at J, with 11 bases in the middle. The CDR3 coding sequence is TGTGCCAGCAGTTACCGCCGACAGGCGAACACTGAAGCTTTCTTT. Its translation is CASSYRRQANTEAFF.

The chain links TRBV19 to TRBJ2-7, with TRBD1 identical over 10 bases. The CDR3 extends over 13 amino acids. Germline V CDR1 and CDR2: LNHDA, SQIVND (reference sequence). V dropped 11 bases and J dropped 5; count of bases not matched to a gene: 9. The CDR3 reads CASKGQGFHEQYF. The CDR3 bases are TGTGCCTCTAAGGGACAGGGGTTCCACGAGCAGTACTTC. The variable domain in full, completed from reference TRBV19 and TRBJ2-7, reads DGGITQSPKYLFRKEGQNVTLSCEQNLNHDAMYWYRQDPGQGLRLIYYSQIVNDFQKGDIAEGYSVSREKKESFPLTVTSAQKNPTAFYLCASKGQGFHEQYFGPGTRLTVT.

The CDR3 nucleotides are TGTGCCAGTAGTACTAGCGGGAGTAACAATGAGCAGTTCTTC. Residues: CASSTSGSNNEQFF. The rearrangement joins TRBV19 to TRBJ2-1; 10 bases agree with TRBD2. The germline CDR1 and CDR2 sequences are LNHDA and SQIVND (reference sequence). The CDR3 runs 14 residues. The ends lost 4 bases at V and 5 bases at J; junction bases unmatched: 2.

This clone was counted a single time. The J gene is TRBJ1-6, the V gene TRBV7-2; D is unclear. The V and J ends lost 7 bases and 5 bases respectively, with 15 bases between them. CDR1 and CDR2 (germline): SGHTA, FQGNSA. The CDR3 is 15 amino acids. DNA for the CDR3: TGTGCCAGCAACCGATGGGAGGTCGATAATTCACCCCTCCACTTT. Protein sequence: CASNRWEVDNSPLHF.

The J gene is TRBJ1-2, the V gene TRBV6-2 or TRBV6-3, with TRBD1 as a possible D gene (5 bases). Germline values: CDR1 MNHEY, CDR2 SVGEGT. This CDR3 contains 14 residues. V lost 3 bases and J 4 bases, leaving 12 bases between the germline ends. The CDR3 DNA sequence: TGTGCCAGCAGTTATGCAGGGACTTTCTATGGCTACACCTTC. This sequence encodes CASSYAGTFYGYTF.

The rearrangement links TRBV9 to TRBJ1-2; no reliable D call. CDR1 SGDLS and CDR2 YYNGEE come from the germline V gene. The CDR3 is made up of 12 amino acids. V lost 5 bases and J lost 4, with 9 bases in between. The CDR3 reads CASRGRSYGYTF. For the CDR3, the DNA is TGTGCCAGCAGGGGGAGATCCTATGGCTACACCTTC.

The genes are TRBV4-1 and TRBJ2-7; D may be TRBD2 (5 bases). The CDR3 loop spans 15 amino acids. The V end lost 0 bases, the J end lost 5 bases, and 14 bases lay between the germline ends. CDR1 and CDR2 from the germline V gene are MGHRA and YSYEKL. Here the CDR3 DNA reads TGCGCCAGCAGCCAAGATCTGCGGGTCGGCCACGAGCAGTACTTC. It yields the protein CASSQDLRVGHEQYF.

V usage is TRBV29-1 and J usage is TRBJ2-5; D perhaps matches TRBD1 (6 bases). Trimming took 6 bases from V and 2 from J, leaving 16 bases between them. Germline V lookup: CDR1 SQVTM, CDR2 ANQGSEA. This CDR3 region has 14 residues. The CDR3 DNA sequence: TGCAGCGTCCTTATTTGGACAGAACAAGAGACCCAGTACTTC. Translating it yields CSVLIWTEQETQYF. The whole variable domain, remainder taken from reference TRBV29-1 and TRBJ2-5, is SAVISQKPSRDICQRGTSLTIQCQVDSQVTMMFWYRQQPGQSLTLIATANQGSEATYESGFVIDKFPISRPNLTFSTLTVSNMSPEDSSIYLCSVLIWTEQETQYFGPGTRLLVL.

The rearrangement joins TRBV6-4 to TRBJ2-3, with D perhaps TRBD2 (5 bases). The V end was cut by 5 bases, the J end by 2 bases, with 11 bases between. CDR3 length: 14 residues. Germline-derived CDR1 and CDR2 are MRHNA and SNTAGT. CDR3 sequence (DNA): TGTGCCAGCAGTCCGGGGTTGCACACAGATACGCAGTATTTT. Translation: CASSPGLHTDTQYF.

The chain recombines TRBV6-5 with TRBJ2-1; 7 bases are shared with TRBD1. The CDR3 has 14 amino acids. Germline trimming cut 6 bases from V and 8 bases from J; bases unmatched to any gene: 10. The germline V gene encodes CDR1 MNHEY and CDR2 SVGAGI. CDR3 in DNA: TGTGCCAGCAGCCAACGGACAGGCTGGGATGAGCAGTTCTTC. Translating it yields CASSQRTGWDEQFF.

Here the CDR3 DNA reads TGTGCCAGCGGCCAGTACATTCAGTACTTC. Encoded protein: CASGQYIQYF. The rearrangement joins TRBV7-9 to TRBJ2-4; no firm D call. The CDR3 loop spans 10 amino acids. Trimming took 8 bases from V and 8 from J, leaving 7 bases between them. Germline CDR1 SEHNR, CDR2 FQNEAQ (reference sequence).

This clone showed up just once. The chain joins TRBV7-2 to TRBJ2-3; D is undetermined. Germline V gene lookup returns CDR1 SGHTA and CDR2 FQGNSA. V lost 1 base and J lost 6, with 11 bases in between. This CDR3 has 14 amino acids. As DNA, the CDR3 is TGTGCCAGCAGCTTAGATTCACTCGGGGATACGCAGTATTTT. Its translation: CASSLDSLGDTQYF.

The genes are TRBV10-2 and TRBJ1-2; D not resolved. The CDR3 extends over 14 amino acids. In germline, CDR1 is WSHSY, CDR2 SAAADI. V was trimmed by 5 bases and J by 3 bases, leaving 13 bases between them. The CDR3 region is CASSPFAADYGYTF. In DNA form, the CDR3 reads TGCGCCAGCAGTCCCTTCGCGGCCGACTATGGCTACACCTTC.

This chain joins TRBV7-6 and TRBJ2-1, with 8 bases that match TRBD2. The CDR3 spans 15 residues. CDR1 SGHVS and CDR2 FNYEAQ come from the germline V gene. Trimming at V came to 1 base and at J to 3 bases, leaving 2 bases not matched to a gene. This CDR3 is CASSLGGGSYNEQFF. The CDR3 DNA sequence: TGTGCCAGCAGCTTAGGCGGGGGGAGCTACAATGAGCAGTTCTTC.

This clone was detected only a few times. This chain connects TRBV5-1 to TRBJ1-1; D is uncertain. The germline V gene encodes CDR1 SGHRS and CDR2 YFSETQ. The ends were cut back, 0 bases at V and 0 bases at J, with 15 bases in the middle. The CDR3 contains 17 residues. The CDR3 loop is CASSLGTGIPLNTEAFF. Here the CDR3 DNA reads TGCGCCAGCAGCTTGGGGACCGGGATCCCCCTGAACACTGAAGCTTTCTTT.

The CDR3 nucleotides read TGCGCCAGCAGCGGGCTAGCCCAAGAGACCCAGTACTTC. It translates to CASSGLAQETQYF. The chain links TRBV5-1 to TRBJ2-5; D perhaps matches TRBD2 (5 bases). V shed 4 bases and J shed 1 base, with 8 bases lying between them. This CDR3 spans 13 amino acids. CDR1 is SGHRS and CDR2 is YFSETQ in the germline V gene.

This rearrangement joins TRBV11-2 to TRBJ2-5; 7 bases are shared with TRBD2. CDR3 length: 14 residues. Germline V gene sequence: CDR1 SGHAT, CDR2 FQNNGV. The V segment lost 1 base and the J segment 5 bases; nucleotides outside the gene matches: 4. DNA of the CDR3: TGTGCCAGCAGCTTAGCGGGAGGAGCCGAGACCCAGTACTTC. Translated: CASSLAGGAETQYF.

The chain couples TRBV11-2 to TRBJ2-4; D is undetermined. The CDR3 contains 14 residues. CDR1 SGHAT and CDR2 FQNNGV come from the germline V gene. V dropped 4 bases and J dropped 7 bases, with 14 bases sitting between them. For the CDR3, the DNA is TGTGCCAGCAGCTCTATTAGACACTTCAACATTCAGTACTTC. Its translation is CASSSIRHFNIQYF.

The V call is TRBV11-2, the J call TRBJ2-5, with 9 bases matching TRBD2. V trimming: 4 bases; J trimming: 5 bases; junction bases outside the gene matches: 8. The CDR3 spans 15 residues. Germline CDR1 reads SGHAT; CDR2 reads FQNNGV. CDR3 in amino acids: CASSSLAGSGETQYF. CDR3 nucleotide sequence: TGTGCCAGCAGCTCCCTAGCGGGATCGGGGGAGACCCAGTACTTC.

This chain links TRBV14 with TRBJ1-1; TRBD1 might be the D (6 bases). V was cut by 5 bases and J by 2 bases, with 12 bases left in between. The CDR3 has 14 residues. Germline V CDR1 and CDR2: SGHDN, FVKESK. The CDR3 coding sequence is TGTGCCAGCAGCATTTGGACAGACAACACTGAAGCTTTCTTT. Its translation: CASSIWTDNTEAFF.

The rearrangement uses TRBV7-8 and TRBJ2-1, with 12 nucleotides matching TRBD1. The J segment lost 7 bases and the V segment lost 1 base, leaving 8 bases of the junction unmatched. The CDR3 length is 17 residues. CDR1 and CDR2 (germline): SGHVS, FQNEAQ. The CDR3 reads CASSLVGGTGGWNEQFF. Written as DNA, the CDR3 is TGTGCCAGCAGCTTAGTGGGAGGGACAGGGGGCTGGAATGAGCAGTTCTTC. Based on the CDR3 plus reference TRBV7-8 and TRBJ2-1, the full variable domain is GAGVSQSPRYKVAKRGQDVALRCDPISGHVSLFWYQQALGQGPEFLTYFQNEAQLDKSGLPSDRFFAERPEGSVSTLKIQRTQQEDSAVYLCASSLVGGTGGWNEQFFGPGTRLTVL.

This chain uses TRBV19 with TRBJ1-2, with 7 bases aligning to TRBD1. This CDR3 contains 13 residues. V lost 5 bases to trimming and J lost 8 bases; unmatched junction nucleotides: 8. Germline CDR1 and CDR2: LNHDA and SQIVND (reference sequence). The CDR3 DNA follows: TGTGCCAGTAGTCCCGACAGGGTGAGGGGCTACACCTTC. Translating it yields CASSPDRVRGYTF.

This chain joins TRBV6-5 and TRBJ2-1, with a tentative D call TRBD2 (6 bases). Between the trimmed V and J ends, which lost 6 bases and 5 bases, there was a span of 8 bases. This CDR3 has 12 amino acids. Germline V gives CDR1 MNHEY, CDR2 SVGAGI. CDR3 loop: CASRDYDNEQFF. CDR3 in DNA: TGTGCCAGCAGGGACTACGACAATGAGCAGTTCTTC.

The chain links TRBV28 to TRBJ2-7, with D possibly matching TRBD1 (6 bases). CDR3 length equals 14 residues. Trimming took off 8 bases at V and 1 base at J, with 15 bases between the two ends. Germline assignment: CDR1 MDHEN and CDR2 SYDVKM. The CDR3 region is CASRPQGQSYEQYF. Here the CDR3 DNA reads TGTGCCAGCCGACCTCAGGGACAATCCTACGAGCAGTACTTC.

Judged by abundance, this clone is large. The chain carries TRBV19 and TRBJ2-7; 8 bases line up with TRBD1. The CDR3 runs 13 residues. After removal of 3 bases from V and 6 bases from J, the junction contained 4 bases not matched to a gene. Germline CDR1 reads LNHDA; CDR2 reads SQIVND (reference sequence). The chain's CDR3 is CASSISGTGEQYF. The CDR3 coding sequence is TGTGCCAGTAGTATTTCTGGGACAGGCGAGCAGTACTTC.

This clone was detected a few times. The CDR3 protein is CASSLSLQAGRTGELFF. The CDR3 DNA reads TGTGCCAGCAGCTTAAGTCTGCAGGCGGGAAGGACCGGGGAGCTGTTTTTT. The gene calls are TRBV7-3 and TRBJ2-2; tentative D call: TRBD2 (6 bases). Germline lookup yields CDR1 SGHTA and CDR2 FQGTGA. V lost 1 base, J lost 5 bases, and 17 bases lay in between. The CDR3 contains 17 residues.

The chain uses TRBV6-2 or TRBV6-3 and TRBJ1-5; D possibly corresponds to TRBD1 (6 bases). Trimming left V 2 bases short and J 1 base short, with 9 bases between. CDR1 and CDR2 from the germline V gene are MNHEY and SVGEGT. The CDR3 loop spans 15 amino acids. CDR3 bases: TGTGCCAGCAGTTACACAGGGATGAGCAATCAGCCCCAGCATTTT. Protein: CASSYTGMSNQPQHF.

The V gene is TRBV7-8, the J gene TRBJ1-4; the D is unclear. Trimming stripped 2 bases from V and 0 bases from J, with 10 bases between. This CDR3 is 16 amino acids long. Germline values: CDR1 SGHVS, CDR2 FQNEAQ. DNA of the CDR3: TGTGCCAGCAGCTTAATGCTCGGAGCAACTAATGAAAAACTGTTTTTT. As protein: CASSLMLGATNEKLFF.